This TCR beta chain is from a study of T cell repertoires in cytomegalovirus infection. TCRdb reprocessed the reads with MiXCR, giving one entry per CDR3 protein. The sample includes about 34,000 distinct CDR3 sequences, roughly 49% of them seen just once. On this clonotype: Its antigen remains unidentified.

V gave up 7 bases and J gave up 4 bases, with 25 bases separating them. Germline V gene data show CDR1 as SGHVS and CDR2 as FNYEAQ. This CDR3 comprises 17 residues. This sequence joins TRBV7-6 and TRBJ1-2; no clear D. This specimen was CD8+ T cells from cultured PBMCs, taken from culture after CMV antigen stimulation. The TCR comes from a human donor in good health (CMV status not recorded). Some clones in this sample may be carry-over from other donors' samples. The CDR3 protein is CASTHESAVGRAYGYTF. For the CDR3, the DNA is TGTGCCAGCACCCACGAGTCGGCGGTGGGGAGGGCCTATGGCTACACCTTC.